This T cell receptor beta chain was observed in a study of CD8+CD57+ T cells in acquired aplastic anemia. Notes on the study in general: In CD8+ cells, Simpson's diversity showed no significant difference between patients and controls.

Previously, flow cytometry had revealed CD8+CD57+ cell expansion in the patients chosen for sequencing. A remark on this clonotype: Antigen unknown.

Both TCR beta VDJ combination and CDR3 sequence profiling were carried out. Genomic DNA was the template for this profiling. TCRdb re-called the reads with MiXCR, one entry per CDR3 protein. The repertoire holds roughly 98,000 distinct CDR3 sequences, with around 62% as singletons. Trimming pared 3 bases from V and 11 bases from J, leaving 11 bases between. Germline assignment: CDR1 MNHEY and CDR2 SMNVEV (reference sequence). The CDR3 totals 13 residues. The source of this sequence is a human donor with aplastic anemia. Sequencing input: sorted CD4+, CD8+, or CD8+CD57+ T cells (not recorded which) from PBMCs. V and J are TRBV27 and TRBJ1-6, with a weak D call TRBD1 (6 bases). The CDR3 DNA follows: TGTGCCAGCAGTTTGGGGGGGCCGGCACCCCTCCACTTT. Its protein is CASSLGGPAPLHF.